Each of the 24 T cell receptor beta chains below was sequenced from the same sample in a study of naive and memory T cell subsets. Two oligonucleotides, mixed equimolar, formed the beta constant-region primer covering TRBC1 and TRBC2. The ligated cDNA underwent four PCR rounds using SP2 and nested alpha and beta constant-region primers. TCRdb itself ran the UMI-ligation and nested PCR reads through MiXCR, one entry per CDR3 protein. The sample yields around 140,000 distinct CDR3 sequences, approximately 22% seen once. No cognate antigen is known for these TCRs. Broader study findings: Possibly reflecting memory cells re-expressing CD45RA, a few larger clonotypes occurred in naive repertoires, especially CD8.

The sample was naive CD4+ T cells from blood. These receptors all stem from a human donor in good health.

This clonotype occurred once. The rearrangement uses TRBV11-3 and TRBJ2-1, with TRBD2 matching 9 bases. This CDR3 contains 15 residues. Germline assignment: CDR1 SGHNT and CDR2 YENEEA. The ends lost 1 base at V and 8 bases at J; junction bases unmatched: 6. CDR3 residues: CASSLGAGGVDEQFF. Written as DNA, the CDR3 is TGTGCCAGCAGCTTAGGGGCGGGAGGGGTAGATGAGCAGTTCTTC. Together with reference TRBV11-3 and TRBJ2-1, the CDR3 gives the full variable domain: EAGVVQSPRYKIIEKKQPVAFWCNPISGHNTLYWYLQNLGQGPELLIRYENEEAVDDSQLPKDRFSAERLKGVDSTLKIQPAELGDSAVYLCASSLGAGGVDEQFFGPGTRLTVL.

CDR3 in DNA: TGCAGTGTCCCGATAGGGGAGACCCAGTACTTC. This encodes CSVPIGETQYF. The chain combines TRBV20-1 with TRBJ2-5; D gene uncertain. The CDR3 totals 11 residues. Germline CDR1 is DFQATT and CDR2 is SNEGSKA (reference sequence). The V and J ends lost 7 bases and 5 bases respectively, with 11 bases between them.

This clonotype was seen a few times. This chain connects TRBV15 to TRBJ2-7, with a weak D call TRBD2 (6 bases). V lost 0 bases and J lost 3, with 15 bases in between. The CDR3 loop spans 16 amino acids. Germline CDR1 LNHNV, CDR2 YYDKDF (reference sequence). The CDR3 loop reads CATSRDIRETSYEQYF. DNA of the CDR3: TGTGCCACCAGCAGAGATATCCGTGAGACTAGCTACGAGCAGTACTTC.

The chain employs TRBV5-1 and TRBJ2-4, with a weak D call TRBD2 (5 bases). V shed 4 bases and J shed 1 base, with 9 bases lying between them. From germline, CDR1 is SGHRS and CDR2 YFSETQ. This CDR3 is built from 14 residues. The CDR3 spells CASSMGSAKNIQYF. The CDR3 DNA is TGCGCCAGCAGCATGGGGAGTGCCAAAAACATTCAGTACTTC.

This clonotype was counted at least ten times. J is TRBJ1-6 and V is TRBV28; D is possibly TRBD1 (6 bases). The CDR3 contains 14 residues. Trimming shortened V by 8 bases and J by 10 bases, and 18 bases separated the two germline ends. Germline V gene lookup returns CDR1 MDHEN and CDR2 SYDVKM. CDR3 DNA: TGTGCCAGCGACAGGTTGGGCCTTGGATCACCCCTCCACTTT. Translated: CASDRLGLGSPLHF.

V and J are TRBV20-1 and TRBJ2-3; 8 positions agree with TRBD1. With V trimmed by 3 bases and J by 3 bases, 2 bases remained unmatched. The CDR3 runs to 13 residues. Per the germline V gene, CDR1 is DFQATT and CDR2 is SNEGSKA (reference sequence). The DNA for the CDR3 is TGCAGTGCTAGCCGGACAGGGACAGATACGCAGTATTTT. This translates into CSASRTGTDTQYF.

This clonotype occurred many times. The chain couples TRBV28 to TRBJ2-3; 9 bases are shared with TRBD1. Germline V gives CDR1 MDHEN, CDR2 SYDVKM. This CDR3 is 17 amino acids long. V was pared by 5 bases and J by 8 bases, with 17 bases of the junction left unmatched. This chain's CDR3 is CASSVGQGSSSGGTQYF. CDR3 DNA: TGTGCCAGCAGTGTCGGACAGGGGAGTAGCTCCGGTGGTACGCAGTATTTT.

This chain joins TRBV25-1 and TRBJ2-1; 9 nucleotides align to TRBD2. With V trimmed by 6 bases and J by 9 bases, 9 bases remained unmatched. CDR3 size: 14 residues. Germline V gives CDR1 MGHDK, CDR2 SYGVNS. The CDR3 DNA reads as TGTGCCAGCAGCAAAGCGGGAGGAGGCGGTGAGCAGTTCTTC. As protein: CASSKAGGGGEQFF.

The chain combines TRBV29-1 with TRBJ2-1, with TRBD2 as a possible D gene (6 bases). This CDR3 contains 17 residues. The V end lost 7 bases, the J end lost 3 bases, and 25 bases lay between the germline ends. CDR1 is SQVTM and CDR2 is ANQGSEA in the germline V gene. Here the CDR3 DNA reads TGCAGCGGGAGTAACGGGACTCTTCTAACTTTCTACAATGAGCAGTTCTTC. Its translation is CSGSNGTLLTFYNEQFF.

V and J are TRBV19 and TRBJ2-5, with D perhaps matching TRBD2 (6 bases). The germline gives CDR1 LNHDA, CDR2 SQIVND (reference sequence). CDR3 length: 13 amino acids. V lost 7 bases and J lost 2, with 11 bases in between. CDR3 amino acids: CASTTGGQETQYF. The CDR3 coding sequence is TGTGCCAGTACCACTGGAGGGCAAGAGACCCAGTACTTC.

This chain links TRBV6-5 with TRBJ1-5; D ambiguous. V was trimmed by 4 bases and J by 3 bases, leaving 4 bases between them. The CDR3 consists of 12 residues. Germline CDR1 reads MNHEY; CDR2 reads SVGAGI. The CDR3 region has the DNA TGTGCCAGCAGTTCGAACAATCAGCCCCAGCATTTT. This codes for CASSSNNQPQHF.

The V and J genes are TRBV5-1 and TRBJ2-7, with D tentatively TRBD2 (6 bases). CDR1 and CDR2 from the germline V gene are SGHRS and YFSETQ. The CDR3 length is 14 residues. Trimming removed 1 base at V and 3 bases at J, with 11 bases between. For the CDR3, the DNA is TGCGCCAGCAGCTTGAAGGGCGGGGACTACGAGCAGTACTTC. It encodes CASSLKGGDYEQYF.

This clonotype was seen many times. This CDR3 reads CAISELGQGYEQYF. The CDR3 DNA is TGTGCCATCAGTGAGTTGGGACAGGGGTACGAGCAGTACTTC. V is TRBV10-3 and J is TRBJ2-7; TRBD1 agrees at 10 bases. Per germline, CDR1 ENHRY and CDR2 SYGVKD. The ends lost 1 base at V and 4 bases at J; junction bases unmatched: 1. The CDR3 is 14 amino acids.

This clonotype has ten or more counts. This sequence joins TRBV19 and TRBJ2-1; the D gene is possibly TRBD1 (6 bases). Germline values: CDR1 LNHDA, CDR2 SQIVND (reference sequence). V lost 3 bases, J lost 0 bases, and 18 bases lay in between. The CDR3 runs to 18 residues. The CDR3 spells CASSIIPPGHRSYNEQFF. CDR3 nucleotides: TGTGCCAGTAGTATTATTCCGCCGGGACACCGCTCCTACAATGAGCAGTTCTTC.

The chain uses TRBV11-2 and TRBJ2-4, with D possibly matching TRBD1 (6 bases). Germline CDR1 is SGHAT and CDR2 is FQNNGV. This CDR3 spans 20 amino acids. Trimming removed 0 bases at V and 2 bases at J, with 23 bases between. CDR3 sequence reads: CASSLDRYRASRGTKNIQYF. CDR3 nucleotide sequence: TGTGCCAGCAGCTTAGATCGGTACCGTGCTAGCAGGGGTACCAAAAACATTCAGTACTTC.

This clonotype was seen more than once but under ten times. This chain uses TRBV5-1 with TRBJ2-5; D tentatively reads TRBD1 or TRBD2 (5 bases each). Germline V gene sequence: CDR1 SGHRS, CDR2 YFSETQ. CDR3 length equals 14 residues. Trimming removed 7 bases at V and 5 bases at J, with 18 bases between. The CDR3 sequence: CASSDWGYEETQYF. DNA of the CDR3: TGCGCCAGCTCCGACTGGGGGTATGAGGAGACCCAGTACTTC.

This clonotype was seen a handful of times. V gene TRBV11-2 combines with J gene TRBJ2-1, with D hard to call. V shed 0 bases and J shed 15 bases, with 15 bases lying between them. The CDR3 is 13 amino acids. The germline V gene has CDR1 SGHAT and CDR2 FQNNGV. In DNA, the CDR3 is TGTGCCAGCAGCTTAGATCAGGCGCGTAGGCGGTTCTTC. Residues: CASSLDQARRRFF. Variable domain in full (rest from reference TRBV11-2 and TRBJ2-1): EAGVAQSPRYKIIEKRQSVAFWCNPISGHATLYWYQQILGQGPKLLIQFQNNGVVDDSQLPKDRFSAERLKGVDSTLKIQPAKLEDSAVYLCASSLDQARRRFFGPGTRLTVL.

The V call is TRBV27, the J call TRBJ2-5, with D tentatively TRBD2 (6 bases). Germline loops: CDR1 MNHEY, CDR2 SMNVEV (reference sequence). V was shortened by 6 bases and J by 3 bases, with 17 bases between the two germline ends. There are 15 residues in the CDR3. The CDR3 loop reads CASSPRGFREETQYF. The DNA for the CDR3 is TGTGCCAGCAGCCCCCGGGGGTTTAGGGAAGAGACCCAGTACTTC.

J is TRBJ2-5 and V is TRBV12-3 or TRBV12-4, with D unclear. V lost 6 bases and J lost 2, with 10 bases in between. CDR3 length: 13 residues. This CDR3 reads CASRSDQQETQYF. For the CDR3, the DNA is TGTGCCAGCAGATCGGACCAACAAGAGACCCAGTACTTC.

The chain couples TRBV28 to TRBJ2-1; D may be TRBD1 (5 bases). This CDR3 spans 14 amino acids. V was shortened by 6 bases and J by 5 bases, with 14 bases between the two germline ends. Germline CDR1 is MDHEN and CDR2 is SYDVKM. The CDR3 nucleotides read TGTGCCAGCAGAAGGGGCAGTTCCCACAATGAGCAGTTCTTC. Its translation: CASRRGSSHNEQFF.

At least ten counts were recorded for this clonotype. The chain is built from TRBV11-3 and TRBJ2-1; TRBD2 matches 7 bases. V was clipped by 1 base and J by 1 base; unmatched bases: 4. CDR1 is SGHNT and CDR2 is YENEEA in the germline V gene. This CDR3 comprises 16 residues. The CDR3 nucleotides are TGTGCCAGCAGCTTAGGGGGGACTACGTCCTACAATGAGCAGTTCTTC. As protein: CASSLGGTTSYNEQFF.

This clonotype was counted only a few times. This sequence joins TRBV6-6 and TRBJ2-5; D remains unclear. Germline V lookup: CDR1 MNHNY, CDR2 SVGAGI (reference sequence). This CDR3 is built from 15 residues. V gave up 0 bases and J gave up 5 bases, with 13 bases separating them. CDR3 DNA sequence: TGTGCCAGCAGTTACTCTCTAGGGTATGCCGAGACCCAGTACTTC. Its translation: CASSYSLGYAETQYF.

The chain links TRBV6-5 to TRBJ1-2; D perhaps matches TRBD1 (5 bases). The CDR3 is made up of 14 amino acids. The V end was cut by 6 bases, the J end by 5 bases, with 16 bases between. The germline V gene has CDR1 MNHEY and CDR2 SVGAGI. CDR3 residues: CASSHKWGGYGYTF. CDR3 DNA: TGTGCCAGCAGCCACAAGTGGGGGGGTTATGGCTACACCTTC.

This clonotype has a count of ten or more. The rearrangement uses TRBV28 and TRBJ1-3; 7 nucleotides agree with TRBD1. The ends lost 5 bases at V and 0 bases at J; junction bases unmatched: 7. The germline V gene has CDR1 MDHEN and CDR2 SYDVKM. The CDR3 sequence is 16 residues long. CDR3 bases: TGTGCCAGCAGTCACAGACAGGGACGCTCTGGAAACACCATATATTTT. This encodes CASSHRQGRSGNTIYF.